Each of the 20 T cell receptor beta chains below was sequenced from the same sample in a study of T cells in Graves' hyperthyroidism and ophthalmopathy. RNA transcripts yielded amplified TCR beta CDR3 regions. TCR CDR3 regions were first amplified by RT-PCR with HTBI primers. Using its own MiXCR run on the multiplex PCR reads, TCRdb lists one record per CDR3 protein. The repertoire holds more than 550,000 distinct CDR3 sequences, with 18% as singletons. Sequencing input: blood. The receptors derive from a woman in her forties or fifties with Graves' hyperthyroidism that later progressed to Graves' ophthalmopathy.

The chain employs TRBV18 and TRBJ2-7, with D possibly being TRBD1 (6 bases). CDR3 size: 15 residues. Trimming pared 3 bases from V and 5 bases from J, leaving 17 bases between. Germline V CDR1 and CDR2: KGHSH, LQKENI. The CDR3 bases are TGTGCCAGCTCACCGGTTGGGGGCGAGAGGAACGAGCAGTACTTC. It translates to CASSPVGGERNEQYF.

The sample holds a few counts of this clonotype. The rearrangement joins TRBV18 to TRBJ2-2, with no clear D. V lost 0 bases and J lost 3, with 5 bases in between. The CDR3 sequence is 14 residues long. The V gene's germline CDR1 is KGHSH and CDR2 LQKENI. Here the CDR3 reads CASSPPTYTGELFF. The CDR3 DNA follows: TGTGCCAGCTCACCACCGACCTACACCGGGGAGCTGTTTTTT.

This clonotype turned up a few times. The V and J genes are TRBV5-1 and TRBJ2-2; 8 positions agree with TRBD2. V was clipped by 0 bases and J by 5 bases; unmatched bases: 6. Germline CDR1 is SGHRS and CDR2 is YFSETQ. The CDR3 is 16 amino acids. CDR3 sequence reads: CASSLEGTRLTGELFF. In DNA form, the CDR3 reads TGCGCCAGCAGCTTGGAGGGGACTAGGTTAACCGGGGAGCTGTTTTTT.

This clonotype was counted ten times or more. The rearrangement joins TRBV28 to TRBJ1-2, with 10 bases matching TRBD1. Germline assignment: CDR1 MDHEN and CDR2 SYDVKM. With 5 bases clipped from V and 3 bases from J, the junction kept 9 bases outside the gene matches. The CDR3 totals 16 residues. The CDR3 DNA reads as TGTGCCAGCAGTCCGTCCGGGACAGGGGTCTACTATGGCTACACCTTC. Amino acids: CASSPSGTGVYYGYTF.

The J gene is TRBJ2-3, the V gene TRBV29-1, with 12 bases aligning to TRBD2. The J segment lost 5 bases and the V segment lost 3 bases, leaving 12 bases of the junction unmatched. Germline-derived CDR1 and CDR2 are SQVTM and ANQGSEA. The CDR3 is 17 residues long. The CDR3 DNA reads TGCAGCGTTGACGGTCTAGCGGGGGGGCCTTCAAGAGATACGCAGTATTTT. It translates to CSVDGLAGGPSRDTQYF.

The chain is built from TRBV15 and TRBJ1-1; D gene uncertain. V dropped 3 bases and J dropped 4 bases, with 15 bases sitting between them. The germline gives CDR1 LNHNV, CDR2 YYDKDF (reference sequence). The CDR3 loop spans 15 amino acids. CDR3 sequence reads: CATSSAWGRVTEAFF. The CDR3 nucleotides read TGTGCCACCAGCAGTGCCTGGGGTCGGGTCACTGAAGCTTTCTTT.

Comment on this clonotype: Possible read error: a much larger clone is one base away. The chain joins TRBV7-9 to TRBJ1-1, with 7 bases matching TRBD1. The CDR3 has 13 residues. The V gene's germline CDR1 is SEHNR and CDR2 FQNEAQ (reference sequence). J lost 8 bases, V lost 7 bases, and 10 bases had no gene match. The CDR3 here is CASTYTPGQEAFF. The CDR3 DNA reads TGTGCCAGCACTTATACACCGGGACAGGAAGCTTTCTTT. The entire variable domain, with the rest obtained from reference TRBV7-9 and TRBJ1-1, is as follows: DTGVSQNPRHKITKRGQNVTFRCDPISEHNRLYWYRQTLGQGPEFLTYFQNEAQLEKSRLLSDRFSAERPKGSFSTLEIQRTEQGDSAMYLCASTYTPGQEAFFGQGTRLTVV.

The genes are TRBV5-4 and TRBJ2-1; 8 nucleotides align to TRBD2. The CDR3 extends over 19 amino acids. Germline lookup yields CDR1 SGHNT and CDR2 YYREEE (reference sequence). V lost 3 bases to trimming and J lost 6 bases; unmatched junction nucleotides: 20. The CDR3 DNA is TGTGCCAGCAGCTCACCGGGACTAGTCTTCGATCTCGGACGCAATGAGCAGTTCTTC. Translating gives CASSSPGLVFDLGRNEQFF.

This clonotype was recorded a few times. DNA for the CDR3: TGTGCCACCAGCAGAGAAACAGGGACCGTAAAACTGTTTTTT. Its translation is CATSRETGTVKLFF. This sequence joins TRBV15 and TRBJ1-4; TRBD1 is a possible D gene (6 bases). Germline V gene data show CDR1 as LNHNV and CDR2 as YYDKDF (reference sequence). The CDR3 length is 14 residues. The V end lost 0 bases, the J end lost 10 bases, and 12 bases lay between the germline ends.

This clonotype was seen only a few times. The V and J genes are TRBV15 and TRBJ2-5; D is perhaps TRBD2 (5 bases). Trimming cost V 1 base and J 1 base, with 10 bases left between them. The germline gives CDR1 LNHNV, CDR2 YYDKDF (reference sequence). This CDR3 contains 15 residues. Written as DNA, the CDR3 is TGTGCCACCAGCAGAGCCGGGGAGCTCCAAGAGACCCAGTACTTC. Protein product: CATSRAGELQETQYF.

This clonotype has a count of ten or more. The chain recombines TRBV7-9 with TRBJ1-4; D is perhaps TRBD1 (6 bases). Trimming left V 4 bases short and J 7 bases short, with 16 bases between. In germline, CDR1 is SEHNR, CDR2 FQNEAQ (reference sequence). The CDR3 sequence is 15 residues long. CDR3 sequence: CASSSLSNRAEKLFF. The DNA of the CDR3 is TGTGCCAGCAGCTCTCTCTCGAACAGGGCTGAAAAACTGTTTTTT. Complete variable domain (other parts from reference TRBV7-9 and TRBJ1-4): DTGVSQNPRHKITKRGQNVTFRCDPISEHNRLYWYRQTLGQGPEFLTYFQNEAQLEKSRLLSDRFSAERPKGSFSTLEIQRTEQGDSAMYLCASSSLSNRAEKLFFGSGTQLSVL.

In this sample, this clonotype turned up many times. The genes are TRBV6-2 or TRBV6-3 and TRBJ2-7; TRBD2 matches 12 bases. This CDR3 contains 16 residues. CDR1 and CDR2 (germline): MNHEY, SVGEGT. V gave up 4 bases and J gave up 0 bases; unmatched junction bases: 4. The CDR3 sequence is CASSSLAGGSSYEQYF. In DNA, the CDR3 is TGTGCCAGCAGTTCCCTAGCGGGGGGGAGCTCCTACGAGCAGTACTTC.

This clonotype has a handful of counts. The V and J genes are TRBV19 and TRBJ2-3, with D tentatively TRBD2 (6 bases). V lost 2 bases and J lost 5, with 23 bases in between. The CDR3 contains 18 residues. Germline V gene data show CDR1 as LNHDA and CDR2 as SQIVND (reference sequence). The CDR3 loop is CASSIRGSRGRKRDTQYF. The CDR3 nucleotides are TGTGCCAGTAGTATACGGGGATCTCGGGGGAGAAAACGAGATACGCAGTATTTT.

CDR3 sequence: CASSVEPGFGANVLTF. The CDR3 region has the DNA TGTGCCAGCAGCGTAGAACCGGGGTTTGGGGCCAACGTCCTGACTTTC. The chain is built from TRBV9 and TRBJ2-6; maybe TRBD2 (5 bases). The CDR3 runs 16 residues. Per the germline V gene, CDR1 is SGDLS and CDR2 is YYNGEE. Trimming removed 0 bases from V and 3 bases from J, with 10 bases in between.

This clonotype has ten or more counts. V gene TRBV11-2 combines with J gene TRBJ2-3, with 9 bases that match TRBD2. CDR3 length: 16 amino acids. Trimming took 2 bases from V and 2 from J; bases not matched to a gene: 5. Germline CDR1 SGHAT, CDR2 FQNNGV. CDR3 loop: CASSLRAGGTTDTQYF. CDR3 nucleotide sequence: TGTGCCAGCAGCTTACGAGCGGGGGGAACCACAGATACGCAGTATTTT.

This clonotype was observed a few times. DNA of the CDR3: TGTGCCAGCAGCCCTCGGTACATGACAGGGACCAAAAACATTCAGTACTTC. Translated: CASSPRYMTGTKNIQYF. The chain uses TRBV11-2 and TRBJ2-4; 7 bases match TRBD1. The CDR3 is 17 amino acids. Germline V gene lookup returns CDR1 SGHAT and CDR2 FQNNGV. Trimming at V came to 5 bases and at J to 2 bases, leaving 12 bases not matched to a gene. The full variable domain, in which reference TRBV11-2 and TRBJ2-4 provide the parts outside the CDR3, is EAGVAQSPRYKIIEKRQSVAFWCNPISGHATLYWYQQILGQGPKLLIQFQNNGVVDDSQLPKDRFSAERLKGVDSTLKIQPAKLEDSAVYLCASSPRYMTGTKNIQYFGAGTRLSVL.

This clonotype occurred a few times. The chain joins TRBV30 to TRBJ2-5; D call uncertain. V was shortened by 0 bases and J by 0 bases, with 14 bases between the two germline ends. This CDR3 region has 16 residues. Germline V gene sequence: CDR1 GTSNPN, CDR2 SVGIG (reference sequence). The CDR3 region has the DNA TGTGCCTGGAGTGTAGAAGCTTGGAGTAACCAAGAGACCCAGTACTTC. It codes for CAWSVEAWSNQETQYF. The full variable domain, with the rest looked up from reference TRBV30 and TRBJ2-5, is SQTIHQWPATLVQPVGSPLSLECTVEGTSNPNLYWYRQAAGRGLQLLFYSVGIGQISSEVPQNLSASRPQDRQFILSSKKLLLSDSGFYLCAWSVEAWSNQETQYFGPGTRLLVL.

Many counts were recorded for this clonotype. This rearrangement joins TRBV3-1 to TRBJ2-5; the match to TRBD2 covers 8 bases. The CDR3 is 15 amino acids. CDR1 is LGHDT and CDR2 is YNNKEL in the germline V gene (reference sequence). V lost 6 bases, J lost 0 bases, and 6 bases stayed unmatched. Here the CDR3 reads CASRPSGSHQETQYF. The DNA of the CDR3 is TGTGCCAGCAGACCAAGCGGGAGCCACCAAGAGACCCAGTACTTC.

V and J are TRBV14 and TRBJ1-1; a weak D match, TRBD1 (5 bases). The CDR3 spans 16 residues. V lost 0 bases to trimming and J lost 4 bases, with 15 bases between them. Germline CDR1 SGHDN, CDR2 FVKESK. CDR3 region: CASSQEAWGLGTEAFF. The CDR3 nucleotides are TGTGCCAGCAGCCAAGAGGCTTGGGGCCTGGGCACTGAAGCTTTCTTT.

This clonotype turned up a few times. J is TRBJ2-3 and V is TRBV6-1; 7 nucleotides align to TRBD2. The germline V gene has CDR1 MNHNS and CDR2 SASEGT. V was pared by 6 bases and J by 3 bases, with 3 bases of the junction left unmatched. This CDR3 has 13 amino acids. The CDR3 reads CASRWGGTDTQYF. The CDR3 DNA reads as TGTGCCAGCAGGTGGGGAGGGACAGATACGCAGTATTTT.